Below are 16 T cell receptor beta chains sequenced from a single sample in a study of T cell repertoires in ileal Crohn's disease. Libraries were prepared by immunoSEQ multiplex PCR; TCRdb keeps only in-frame clonotypes and omits some of them. Here the sample spans 16,000 or so clones, about 92% being singletons. Time point described: inflamed ileum from the surgical specimen. Sequenced material: ileal tissue. These TCRs come from an adult with Crohn's disease.

V usage is TRBV6-5 and J usage is TRBJ1-2; maybe TRBD1 (6 bases). The CDR3 runs to 13 residues. The V gene's germline CDR1 is MNHEY and CDR2 SVGAGI. The germline V and J ends were trimmed by 8 bases and 6 bases, with 16 bases remaining between them. This CDR3 is CASGFGQINGYTF. DNA of the CDR3: TGTGCCAGCGGTTTCGGACAGATCAATGGCTACACCTTC.

This clone showed up just once. V and J are TRBV7-8 and TRBJ1-4; D ambiguous. This CDR3 is built from 18 residues. Trimming cost V 5 bases and J 4 bases, with 23 bases left between them. CDR1 and CDR2 from the germline V gene are SGHVS and FQNEAQ. The CDR3 nucleotides are TGTGCCAGCAGCCCCCGGGCAGCAACTACTATAATTAATGAAAAACTGTTTTTT. Encoded protein: CASSPRAATTIINEKLFF.

This rearrangement joins TRBV18 to TRBJ1-2, with D tentatively TRBD1 (5 bases). Trimming cost V 8 bases and J 4 bases, with 11 bases left between them. CDR3 length: 12 residues. Germline V CDR1 and CDR2: KGHSH, LQKENI. CDR3 nucleotide sequence: TGTGCCAGCGGACACCGTAGCTATGGCTACACCTTC. This codes for CASGHRSYGYTF.

The chain employs TRBV27 and TRBJ2-2, with a tentative D call TRBD2 (6 bases). Germline assignment: CDR1 MNHEY and CDR2 SMNVEV (reference sequence). The CDR3 extends over 14 amino acids. Between the trimmed V and J ends, which lost 5 bases and 3 bases, there was a span of 10 bases. The CDR3 DNA follows: TGTGCCAGCAGTCTCTGGAGGGACACCGGGGAGCTGTTTTTT. This translates into CASSLWRDTGELFF.

The genes are TRBV6-6 and TRBJ1-2; TRBD1 is a possible D gene (6 bases). The V and J ends lost 6 bases and 8 bases respectively, with 13 bases between them. The germline V gene encodes CDR1 MNHNY and CDR2 SVGAGI (reference sequence). CDR3 length: 12 amino acids. The DNA of the CDR3 is TGTGCCAGCAGATGGACAGATACGGGCTACACCTTC. Encoded protein: CASRWTDTGYTF.

V and J are TRBV5-6 and TRBJ2-7, with no clear D. V was pared by 4 bases and J by 6 bases, with 17 bases between. Germline loops: CDR1 SGHDT, CDR2 YYEEEE. There are 14 residues in the CDR3. The chain's CDR3 is CASSIDTRPLEQYF. The CDR3 coding sequence is TGTGCCAGCAGCATTGACACCCGGCCCCTCGAGCAGTACTTC.

This clone was seen once. The chain uses TRBV5-1 and TRBJ2-2; D unresolved. Germline CDR1 SGHRS, CDR2 YFSETQ. CDR3 length equals 15 residues. The V end was cut by 0 bases, the J end by 1 base, with 7 bases between. CDR3 region: CASSLGVGNTGELFF. In DNA, the CDR3 is TGCGCCAGCAGCTTGGGAGTAGGGAACACCGGGGAGCTGTTTTTT.

The chain carries TRBV5-5 and TRBJ1-5; D perhaps matches TRBD1 (6 bases). Trimming left V 0 bases short and J 4 bases short, with 8 bases between. There are 14 residues in the CDR3. Germline assignment: CDR1 SGHKS and CDR2 YYEKEE (reference sequence). CDR3 DNA sequence: TGTGCCAGCAGCTTGGTAACAGGGAATCAGCCCCAGCATTTT. This codes for CASSLVTGNQPQHF.

This chain connects TRBV9 to TRBJ2-7; tentatively, D is TRBD2 (6 bases). The CDR3 sequence is 13 residues long. Germline V lookup: CDR1 SGDLS, CDR2 YYNGEE. With 6 bases removed from V and 6 bases from J, the gap between germline ends came to 16 bases. In nucleotides, the CDR3 is TGTGCCAGCACCTCTAGACTGGGGGGCGAGCAGTACTTC. Its protein is CASTSRLGGEQYF.

The chain links TRBV29-1 to TRBJ1-5; D not certain. V lost 6 bases to trimming and J lost 0 bases, with 9 bases between them. The CDR3 sequence is 13 residues long. Germline CDR1 reads SQVTM; CDR2 reads ANQGSEA. CDR3 loop: CSVQDFSNQPQHF. DNA of the CDR3: TGCAGCGTCCAGGACTTTAGCAATCAGCCCCAGCATTTT.

The J gene is TRBJ2-1, the V gene TRBV19, with unresolved D. Per germline, CDR1 LNHDA and CDR2 SQIVND (reference sequence). The V end was cut by 7 bases, the J end by 8 bases, with 21 bases between. The CDR3 spans 15 residues. CDR3 sequence reads: CASKSWQERVDEQFF. As DNA, the CDR3 is TGTGCCAGTAAGTCGTGGCAGGAACGGGTCGATGAGCAGTTCTTC.

The genes are TRBV19 and TRBJ2-7; D unclear. Trimming took off 3 bases at V and 2 bases at J, with 17 bases between the two ends. The CDR3 loop spans 16 amino acids. Germline assignment: CDR1 LNHDA and CDR2 SQIVND (reference sequence). CDR3 coding DNA: TGTGCCAGTAGTATTAGGCTCAGCTCGGCGGCCTACGAGCAGTACTTC. Encoded protein: CASSIRLSSAAYEQYF.

The rearrangement joins TRBV19 to TRBJ1-4; no clear D gene. The CDR3 extends over 12 amino acids. Trimming cost V 7 bases and J 8 bases, with 11 bases left between them. From germline, CDR1 is LNHDA and CDR2 SQIVND (reference sequence). CDR3 amino acids: CASMGWAEKLFF. The CDR3 DNA reads TGTGCCAGTATGGGGTGGGCGGAAAAACTGTTTTTT.

The genes are TRBV7-6 and TRBJ2-7; 10 bases align to TRBD1. Germline CDR1 SGHVS, CDR2 FNYEAQ. With 1 base clipped from V and 3 bases from J, the junction kept 0 bases outside the gene matches. The CDR3 is 14 residues long. CDR3 coding DNA: TGTGCCAGCAGCTTAGGGGACAGGGGCTACGAGCAGTACTTC. It specifies CASSLGDRGYEQYF.

This chain joins TRBV30 and TRBJ1-6; no clear D gene. The germline gives CDR1 GTSNPN, CDR2 SVGIG (reference sequence). This CDR3 contains 12 residues. V gave up 2 bases and J gave up 7 bases, with 6 bases separating them. Here the CDR3 reads CAWSPTNSPLHF. DNA of the CDR3: TGTGCCTGGAGTCCAACCAATTCACCCCTCCACTTT.

The sample holds one count of this clone. The chain has TRBV27 and TRBJ2-3; a weak D match, TRBD2 (5 bases). Looked up from germline, CDR1 is MNHEY and CDR2 is SMNVEV (reference sequence). CDR3 length equals 14 residues. Trimming took off 4 bases at V and 5 bases at J, with 13 bases between the two ends. DNA for the CDR3: TGTGCCAGCAGTTCTTGGACCAGCGGAGATACGCAGTATTTT. Protein product: CASSSWTSGDTQYF.